This TCR beta chain was found in a study of identical twins. CDR1 and CDR2 from the germline V gene are SGHDN and FVKESK. This CDR3 spans 15 amino acids. Trimming at V came to 1 base and at J to 2 bases, leaving 5 bases not matched to a gene. In TCRdb, the 5' RACE reads were re-called with MiXCR into one record per CDR3 protein. The table lists about 900,000 distinct CDR3 sequences, 9% to 15% of them singletons. These data were likewise used in another study, on yellow fever vaccine responses in identical twins.

The rearrangement joins TRBV14 to TRBJ2-7; 7 nucleotides agree with TRBD1. Sequencing input: PBMCs. The receptor's source is a woman aged 18-29 years in good health. Written as DNA, the CDR3 is TGTGCCAGCAGCCAAGTGCACAGGGGAACCTACGAGCAGTACTTC. Translated: CASSQVHRGTYEQYF. Full variable domain (missing parts from reference TRBV14 and TRBJ2-7): EAGVTQFPSHSVIEKGQTVTLRCDPISGHDNLYWYRRVMGKEIKFLLHFVKESKQDESGMPNNRFLAERTGGTYSTLKVQPAELEDSGVYFCASSQVHRGTYEQYFGPGTRLTVT.